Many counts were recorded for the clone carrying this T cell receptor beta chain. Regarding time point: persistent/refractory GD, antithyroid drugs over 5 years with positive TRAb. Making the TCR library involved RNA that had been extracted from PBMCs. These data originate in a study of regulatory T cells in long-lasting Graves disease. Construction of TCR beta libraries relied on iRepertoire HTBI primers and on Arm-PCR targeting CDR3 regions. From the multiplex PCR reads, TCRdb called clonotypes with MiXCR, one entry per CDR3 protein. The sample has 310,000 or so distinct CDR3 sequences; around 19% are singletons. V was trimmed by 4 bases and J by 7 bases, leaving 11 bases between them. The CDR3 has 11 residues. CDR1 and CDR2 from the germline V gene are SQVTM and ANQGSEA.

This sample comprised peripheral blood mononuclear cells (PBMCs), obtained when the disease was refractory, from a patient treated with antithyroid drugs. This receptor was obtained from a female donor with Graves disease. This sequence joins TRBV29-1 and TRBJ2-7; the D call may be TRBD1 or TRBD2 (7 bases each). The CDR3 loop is CSVGQGGEQYF. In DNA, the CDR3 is TGCAGCGTTGGACAGGGAGGGGAGCAGTACTTC.